Below, 4 T cell receptor beta chains from the same sample are listed, as sequenced in a study of identical twins. One entry per CDR3 protein results from TCRdb running MiXCR on the 5' RACE reads. This table holds 460,000 or so distinct CDR3 sequences, 12% to 15% found once. This same sample was also part of a study on yellow fever vaccine responses in identical twins.

Specimen: CD4+ T cells sorted from blood. Source of these receptors: a woman under 30 in good health.

The gene calls are TRBV6-1 and TRBJ2-1; TRBD2 matches at 13 bases. Losses at the gene ends were 4 bases for V and 7 bases for J; bases not matched to a gene: 7. CDR3 length: 16 amino acids. In germline, CDR1 is MNHNS, CDR2 SASEGT. The CDR3 nucleotides are TGTGCCAGCAGTGGACAACTAGCGGGAGGGCGAAATGAGCAGTTCTTC. Its protein is CASSGQLAGGRNEQFF.

This clonotype was counted a few times. This chain joins TRBV28 and TRBJ2-3; D remains ambiguous. Germline values: CDR1 MDHEN, CDR2 SYDVKM. The CDR3 extends over 14 amino acids. V was pared by 5 bases and J by 4 bases, with 13 bases between. The CDR3 region has the DNA TGTGCCAGCAGTCCAGAGACACCCCCAGATACGCAGTATTTT. This gives the protein CASSPETPPDTQYF.

This sequence joins TRBV20-1 and TRBJ2-3; 7 bases are a match to TRBD1. V shed 5 bases, J shed 4 bases, and the junction held 6 bases outside the gene matches. Germline values: CDR1 DFQATT, CDR2 SNEGSKA (reference sequence). CDR3 length: 13 amino acids. DNA of the CDR3: TGCAGTGCTGGGGACAGTCGGGCAGATACGCAGTATTTT. This gives the protein CSAGDSRADTQYF.

This clonotype was detected a few times. The rearrangement links TRBV7-9 to TRBJ2-2, with D unresolved. The germline V gene has CDR1 SEHNR and CDR2 FQNEAQ (reference sequence). V dropped 6 bases and J dropped 4 bases, with 12 bases sitting between them. The CDR3 is 14 residues long. The CDR3 spells CASSTQTLTGELFF. The CDR3, as DNA: TGTGCCAGCAGTACACAGACCCTCACCGGGGAGCTGTTTTTT.